The 26 T cell receptor beta chains reported below all come from one sample, sequenced in a study of T cell changes during pregnancy in multiple sclerosis. Libraries were prepared by immunoSEQ multiplex PCR; TCRdb keeps only in-frame clonotypes and omits some of them. The sample includes 85,000 to 100,000 clones, 80% to 95% of them seen just once. The sequences come from peripheral blood, collected in the first trimester of pregnancy. These receptor sequences come from a female donor with multiple sclerosis, enrolled in a pregnancy study.

V usage is TRBV7-8 and J usage is TRBJ2-3; 8 nucleotides align to TRBD1. Germline V gene lookup returns CDR1 SGHVS and CDR2 FQNEAQ. The V and J ends lost 3 bases and 2 bases, in that order; junction bases with no gene match: 4. This CDR3 contains 15 residues. Here the CDR3 reads CASSFRTGLTDTQYF. The CDR3, as DNA: TGTGCCAGCAGCTTCAGGACAGGGCTCACAGATACGCAGTATTTT.

In its sample, this clone was seen once. This chain connects TRBV14 to TRBJ2-7; TRBD1 matches 8 bases. The V gene end was trimmed by 3 bases and the J gene end by 6 bases; junction bases not matched to a gene: 7. The germline V gene has CDR1 SGHDN and CDR2 FVKESK. The CDR3 extends over 14 amino acids. The CDR3 loop reads CASSHNQGASEQYF. For the CDR3, the DNA is TGTGCCAGCAGCCATAACCAGGGGGCAAGCGAGCAGTACTTC.

The chain recombines TRBV9 with TRBJ2-1; TRBD2 aligns across 8 bases. The J segment lost 9 bases and the V segment lost 1 base, leaving 12 bases of the junction unmatched. This CDR3 has 16 residues. Looked up from germline, CDR1 is SGDLS and CDR2 is YYNGEE. The CDR3 spells CASSVRSSGRYGEQFF. Here the CDR3 DNA reads TGTGCCAGCAGCGTACGATCCAGCGGGAGATACGGTGAGCAGTTCTTC.

The chain couples TRBV19 to TRBJ2-1; 8 bases fit TRBD2. The V gene's germline CDR1 is LNHDA and CDR2 SQIVND (reference sequence). The length of the CDR3 is 17 residues. The trim removed 2 bases at V and 8 bases at J, leaving 14 bases unmatched. CDR3 in DNA: TGTGCCAGTAGTATATTAAGCGGGAGTTCGGAGGCGGATGAGCAGTTCTTC. Its protein is CASSILSGSSEADEQFF. Using reference TRBV19 and TRBJ2-1 for the parts outside the CDR3, the full variable domain is DGGITQSPKYLFRKEGQNVTLSCEQNLNHDAMYWYRQDPGQGLRLIYYSQIVNDFQKGDIAEGYSVSREKKESFPLTVTSAQKNPTAFYLCASSILSGSSEADEQFFGPGTRLTVL.

The chain is built from TRBV11-2 and TRBJ1-2; tentatively, D is TRBD1 (5 bases). Germline lookup yields CDR1 SGHAT and CDR2 FQNNGV. Trimming removed 1 base from V and 5 bases from J, with 14 bases in between. The CDR3 loop spans 15 amino acids. CDR3 sequence (DNA): TGTGCCAGCAGCTTAGGGACGTTTGGGACTTATGGCTACACCTTC. Its protein product is CASSLGTFGTYGYTF.

This sequence joins TRBV7-6 and TRBJ2-3; D is possibly TRBD1 (7 bases). Per the germline V gene, CDR1 is SGHVS and CDR2 is FNYEAQ. CDR3 length: 16 residues. Trimming removed 5 bases at V and 3 bases at J, with 18 bases between. For the CDR3, the DNA is TGTGCCAGCAGCAACCCCTGGCGGGACAGTACAGATACGCAGTATTTT. Protein: CASSNPWRDSTDTQYF.

The chain recombines TRBV5-6 with TRBJ1-1, with D maybe TRBD1 (5 bases). Trimming took off 5 bases at V and 1 base at J, with 12 bases between the two ends. The germline CDR1 and CDR2 sequences are SGHDT and YYEEEE. CDR3 size: 14 residues. DNA of the CDR3: TGTGCCAGCAGTCGACAGTTAGCGAACACTGAAGCTTTCTTT. The encoded protein is CASSRQLANTEAFF.

A single count supports this clone. The gene calls are TRBV6-5 and TRBJ2-1; TRBD2 agrees at 11 bases. This CDR3 comprises 16 residues. V shed 2 bases and J 5 bases; nucleotides not matched to a gene: 5. Germline CDR1 MNHEY, CDR2 SVGAGI. The CDR3 DNA is TGTGCCAGCAGTTACGCCGGGACTAGCGGAAACAATGAGCAGTTCTTC. This translates into CASSYAGTSGNNEQFF.

The rearrangement links TRBV28 to TRBJ2-2; unclear D gene. Trimming pared 5 bases from V and 4 bases from J, leaving 8 bases between. The germline V gene has CDR1 MDHEN and CDR2 SYDVKM. The CDR3 has 13 amino acids. CDR3 nucleotides: TGTGCCAGCAGTGAAGTCGGCACCGGGGAGCTGTTTTTT. Residues: CASSEVGTGELFF.

V is TRBV27 and J is TRBJ2-1, with TRBD2 matching over 9 bases. With V trimmed by 2 bases and J by 7 bases, 6 bases remained unmatched. The CDR3 extends over 15 amino acids. In germline, CDR1 is MNHEY, CDR2 SMNVEV (reference sequence). CDR3 coding DNA: TGTGCCAGCAGTTTAAGTACCAGCGGGGGGAATGAGCAGTTCTTC. Translating gives CASSLSTSGGNEQFF.

This sequence joins TRBV29-1 and TRBJ1-2; D gene uncertain. This CDR3 has 11 amino acids. V was pared by 7 bases and J by 8 bases, with 14 bases between. CDR1 SQVTM and CDR2 ANQGSEA come from the germline V gene. CDR3 loop: CSGATNWGYTF. The CDR3 region has the DNA TGCAGCGGTGCTACCAATTGGGGCTACACCTTC.

The CDR3 here is CASSLALAGNEQFF. The CDR3 coding sequence is TGTGCCAGCAGCTTGGCGCTAGCGGGCAATGAGCAGTTCTTC. This chain connects TRBV5-6 to TRBJ2-1; 8 bases are a match to TRBD2. This CDR3 contains 14 residues. The junction had 2 bases not matched to a gene; V was cut back by 0 bases and J by 6 bases. Germline V gives CDR1 SGHDT, CDR2 YYEEEE.

This sequence joins TRBV7-3 and TRBJ2-6, with 8 bases fitting TRBD1. With 8 bases clipped from V and 1 base from J, the junction kept 10 bases outside the gene matches. The germline gives CDR1 SGHTA, CDR2 FQGTGA. The CDR3 consists of 17 residues. The CDR3 sequence: CASSRGTGTSGANVLTF. The CDR3 DNA reads as TGTGCCAGCTCCCGAGGGACAGGCACGTCTGGGGCCAACGTCCTGACTTTC. Combining the CDR3 with reference TRBV7-3 and TRBJ2-6 gives the whole variable domain GAGVSQTPSNKVTEKGKYVELRCDPISGHTALYWYRQSLGQGPEFLIYFQGTGAADDSGLPNDRFFAVRPEGSVSTLKIQRTERGDSAVYLCASSRGTGTSGANVLTFGAGSRLTVL.

The chain is built from TRBV30 and TRBJ2-2; D is perhaps TRBD1 (5 bases). Trimming shortened V by 0 bases and J by 3 bases, and 8 bases separated the two germline ends. Germline CDR1 and CDR2: GTSNPN and SVGIG (reference sequence). The CDR3 is 14 amino acids. The CDR3 DNA follows: TGTGCCTGGAGTGTACCCAGGGACACCGGGGAGCTGTTTTTT. Encoded protein: CAWSVPRDTGELFF.

This chain joins TRBV18 and TRBJ2-2, with TRBD2 identical over 9 bases. The ends lost 6 bases at V and 3 bases at J; junction bases unmatched: 5. This CDR3 region has 15 residues. Germline V gene data show CDR1 as KGHSH and CDR2 as LQKENI. In DNA form, the CDR3 reads TGTGCCAGCTCTCGACTAGCGGTTGACACCGGGGAGCTGTTTTTT. This encodes CASSRLAVDTGELFF.

The rearrangement uses TRBV7-6 and TRBJ2-1, with 9 bases identical to TRBD1. The V gene's germline CDR1 is SGHVS and CDR2 FNYEAQ. The CDR3 is made up of 15 amino acids. The V gene end was trimmed by 5 bases and the J gene end by 6 bases; junction bases not matched to a gene: 8. The CDR3 DNA reads TGTGCCAGCAGCCAGTGGGACAGGGTTGGCAATGAGCAGTTCTTC. Its translation: CASSQWDRVGNEQFF.

The chain joins TRBV7-9 to TRBJ1-1; TRBD1 matches 8 bases. The CDR3 is 14 residues long. The J segment lost 4 bases and the V segment lost 4 bases, leaving 5 bases of the junction unmatched. Germline CDR1 SEHNR, CDR2 FQNEAQ (reference sequence). The CDR3 here is CASSSDRVSTEAFF. In DNA form, the CDR3 reads TGTGCCAGCAGCTCGGACAGGGTGAGCACTGAAGCTTTCTTT.

The chain couples TRBV2 to TRBJ2-1; 9 nucleotides agree with TRBD1. Germline CDR1 is SNHLY and CDR2 is FYNNEI. The V segment lost 6 bases and the J segment 2 bases; nucleotides outside the gene matches: 5. The CDR3 sequence is 15 residues long. CDR3 nucleotides: TGTGCCAGCAGGGAGAACAGGGGGCCCTACAATGAGCAGTTCTTC. Amino acid sequence: CASRENRGPYNEQFF.

The chain combines TRBV7-7 with TRBJ2-3; TRBD2 agrees at 11 bases. The CDR3 is 15 residues long. The V gene's germline CDR1 is SSHAT and CDR2 FNYEAQ (reference sequence). V was pared by 1 base and J by 3 bases, with 0 bases of the junction left unmatched. CDR3 protein: CASSLGLAGTDTQYF. CDR3 DNA sequence: TGTGCCAGCAGCTTAGGACTAGCGGGGACAGATACGCAGTATTTT.

The rearrangement links TRBV28 to TRBJ2-7; 7 bases are a match to TRBD1. With 4 bases clipped from V and 3 bases from J, the junction kept 6 bases outside the gene matches. The CDR3 runs 14 residues. Germline CDR1 is MDHEN and CDR2 is SYDVKM. This CDR3 is CASSWDRRDYEQYF. CDR3 DNA: TGTGCCAGCAGTTGGGACAGAAGAGACTACGAGCAGTACTTC.

The chain links TRBV7-2 to TRBJ2-2; 10 bases map to TRBD2. The CDR3 totals 18 residues. CDR1 is SGHTA, CDR2 FQGNSA, per germline. Losses at the gene ends were 1 base for V and 2 bases for J; bases not matched to a gene: 7. CDR3: CASSLEPGTSVNTGELFF. Written as DNA, the CDR3 is TGTGCCAGCAGCTTAGAACCCGGGACTAGCGTAAACACCGGGGAGCTGTTTTTT.

This clone was seen a single time. This chain links TRBV28 with TRBJ2-7; the D gene is possibly TRBD2 (5 bases). The CDR3 has 13 residues. Trimming pared 5 bases from V and 1 base from J, leaving 9 bases between. Germline assignment: CDR1 MDHEN and CDR2 SYDVKM. The CDR3 sequence: CASSPRDSYEQYF. The CDR3 DNA reads TGTGCCAGCAGTCCCCGGGATTCCTACGAGCAGTACTTC.

V and J are TRBV2 and TRBJ1-2; 10 positions agree with TRBD1. V lost 4 bases to trimming and J lost 2 bases; unmatched junction nucleotides: 1. Germline V gene sequence: CDR1 SNHLY, CDR2 FYNNEI. The CDR3 is made up of 14 amino acids. CDR3 in DNA: TGTGCCAGCAGTGGGACAGGGGGGAACTATGGCTACACCTTC. Translation gives CASSGTGGNYGYTF.

The rearrangement links TRBV7-9 to TRBJ2-7; D perhaps matches TRBD1 (6 bases). Germline V gene data show CDR1 as SEHNR and CDR2 as FQNEAQ (reference sequence). Trimming removed 2 bases at V and 6 bases at J, with 11 bases between. The CDR3 loop spans 13 amino acids. The CDR3: CASSLQGMAEQYF. CDR3 DNA sequence: TGTGCCAGCAGCTTACAGGGGATGGCCGAGCAGTACTTC.

The chain combines TRBV18 with TRBJ1-5; D perhaps matches TRBD1 (5 bases). In germline, CDR1 is KGHSH, CDR2 LQKENI. This CDR3 is built from 16 residues. V lost 5 bases, J lost 4 bases, and 18 bases lay in between. The CDR3: CASSDLGLRENQPQHF. The CDR3 DNA reads TGTGCCAGCTCAGATCTCGGCCTCAGGGAAAATCAGCCCCAGCATTTT.

This sequence joins TRBV7-6 and TRBJ1-1; D is uncertain. In germline, CDR1 is SGHVS, CDR2 FNYEAQ. Trimming removed 5 bases at V and 4 bases at J, with 14 bases between. The CDR3 is 14 residues long. This CDR3 reads CASSLGGLGTEAFF. CDR3 sequence (DNA): TGTGCCAGCAGCCTCGGCGGTCTGGGCACTGAAGCTTTCTTT.